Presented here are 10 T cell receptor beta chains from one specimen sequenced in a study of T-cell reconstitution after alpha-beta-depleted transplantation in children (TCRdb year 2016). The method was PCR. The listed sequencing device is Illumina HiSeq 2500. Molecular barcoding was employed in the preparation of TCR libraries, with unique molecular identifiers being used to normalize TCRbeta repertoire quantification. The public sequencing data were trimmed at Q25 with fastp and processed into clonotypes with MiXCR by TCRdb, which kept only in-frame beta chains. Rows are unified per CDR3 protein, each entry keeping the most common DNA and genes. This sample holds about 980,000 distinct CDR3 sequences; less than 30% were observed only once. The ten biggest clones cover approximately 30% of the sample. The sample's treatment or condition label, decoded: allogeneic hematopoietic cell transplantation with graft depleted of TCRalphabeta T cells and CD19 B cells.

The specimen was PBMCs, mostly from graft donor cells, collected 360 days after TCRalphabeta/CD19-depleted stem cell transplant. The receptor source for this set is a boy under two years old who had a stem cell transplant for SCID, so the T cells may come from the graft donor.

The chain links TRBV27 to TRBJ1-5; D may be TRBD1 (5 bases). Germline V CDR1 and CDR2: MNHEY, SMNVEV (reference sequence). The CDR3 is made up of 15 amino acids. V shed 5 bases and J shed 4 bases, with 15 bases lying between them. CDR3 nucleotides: TGTGCCAGCAGTATCTCCGGGGGTCCGAATCAGCCCCAGCATTTT. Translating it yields CASSISGGPNQPQHF.

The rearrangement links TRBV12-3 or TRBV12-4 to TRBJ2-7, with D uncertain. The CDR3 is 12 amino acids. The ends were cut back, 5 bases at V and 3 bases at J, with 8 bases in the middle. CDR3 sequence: CASSISNYEQYF. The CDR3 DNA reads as TGTGCCAGCAGTATCTCCAACTACGAGCAGTACTTC.

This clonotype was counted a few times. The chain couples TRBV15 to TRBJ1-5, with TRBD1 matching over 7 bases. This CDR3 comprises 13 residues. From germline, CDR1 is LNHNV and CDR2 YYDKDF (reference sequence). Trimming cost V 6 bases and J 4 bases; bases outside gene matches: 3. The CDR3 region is CATRVQGNQPQHF. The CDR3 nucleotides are TGTGCCACCAGGGTACAGGGGAATCAGCCCCAGCATTTT.

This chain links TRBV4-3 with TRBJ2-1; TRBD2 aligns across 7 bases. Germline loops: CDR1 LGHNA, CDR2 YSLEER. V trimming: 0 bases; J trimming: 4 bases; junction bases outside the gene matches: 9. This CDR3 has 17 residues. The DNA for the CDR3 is TGCGCCAGCAGCCAAGATATGGGGGGGTCTGGTTACAATGAGCAGTTCTTC. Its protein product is CASSQDMGGSGYNEQFF.

The CDR3 region is CSAGAWQRGSYEQYF. The CDR3, as DNA: TGCAGTGCTGGGGCATGGCAGCGGGGCTCCTACGAGCAGTACTTC. The V gene is TRBV20-1, the J gene TRBJ2-7; 7 bases fit TRBD2. The CDR3 is 15 amino acids. The germline gives CDR1 DFQATT, CDR2 SNEGSKA (reference sequence). V was pared by 5 bases and J by 0 bases, with 10 bases of the junction left unmatched.

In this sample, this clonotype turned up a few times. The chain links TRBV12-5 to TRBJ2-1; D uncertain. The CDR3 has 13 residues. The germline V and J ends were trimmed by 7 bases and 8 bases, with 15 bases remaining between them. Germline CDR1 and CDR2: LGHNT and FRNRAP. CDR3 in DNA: TGTGCTAGTGCCACCCTTCCCGGATATGAGCAGTTCTTC. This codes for CASATLPGYEQFF.

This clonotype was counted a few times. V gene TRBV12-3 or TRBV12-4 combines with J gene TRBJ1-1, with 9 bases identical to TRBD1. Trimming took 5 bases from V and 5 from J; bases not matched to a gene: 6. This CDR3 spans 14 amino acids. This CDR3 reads CASSAGQGRTEAFF. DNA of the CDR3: TGTGCCAGCAGTGCCGGACAGGGGAGGACTGAAGCTTTCTTT.

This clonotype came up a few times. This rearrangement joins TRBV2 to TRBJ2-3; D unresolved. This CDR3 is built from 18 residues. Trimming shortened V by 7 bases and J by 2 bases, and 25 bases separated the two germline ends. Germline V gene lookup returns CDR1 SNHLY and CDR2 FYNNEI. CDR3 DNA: TGTGCCAGCACCTCGAGGACGGGTTGGGGAAGAACCACAGATACGCAGTATTTT. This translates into CASTSRTGWGRTTDTQYF.

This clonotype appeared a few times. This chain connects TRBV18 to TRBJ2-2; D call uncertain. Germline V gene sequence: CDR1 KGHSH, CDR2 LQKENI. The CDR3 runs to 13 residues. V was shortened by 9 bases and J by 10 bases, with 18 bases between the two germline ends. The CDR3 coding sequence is TGTGCCAGTACGGAAGGACCTATGGAGGAGCTGTTTTTT. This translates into CASTEGPMEELFF.

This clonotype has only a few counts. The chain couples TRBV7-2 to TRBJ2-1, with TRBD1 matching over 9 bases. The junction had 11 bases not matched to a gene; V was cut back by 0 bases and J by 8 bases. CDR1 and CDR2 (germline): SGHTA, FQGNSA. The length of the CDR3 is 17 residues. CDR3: CASSLALYGTGKDEQFF. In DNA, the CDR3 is TGTGCCAGCAGCTTAGCGCTGTATGGGACAGGGAAGGATGAGCAGTTCTTC. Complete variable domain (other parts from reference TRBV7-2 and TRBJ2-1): GAGVSQSPSNKVTEKGKDVELRCDPISGHTALYWYRQSLGQGLEFLIYFQGNSAPDKSGLPSDRFSAERTGGSVSTLTIQRTQQEDSAVYLCASSLALYGTGKDEQFFGPGTRLTVL.